A selection of T cell receptor beta chains follows, all from one sample in a study of radiotherapy plus CTLA-4 blockade in lung cancer. TCRdb's table, derived via immunoSEQ multiplex PCR, lists solely in-frame clones and lacks some. The sample carries 45,000 to 60,000 clones, roughly 77% recorded once. Source: peripheral blood, taken from a patient treated with radiotherapy plus ipilimumab. These TCRs come from a human donor with non-small cell lung cancer who had a complete response to radiotherapy plus ipilimumab. The CDR3 runs from the conserved cysteine through the conserved F or W. The order of the fields is D gene, V gene, J gene, clone size, CDR3 DNA, CDR3 protein. A D gene is named only where the DNA matches it firmly. The listing skips clone size in some rows; elsewhere it reads once, few, many or a size class.

d_gene: -; v_gene: TRBV30; j_gene: TRBJ2-7; abundance: -; CDR3nt: TGTGCCTGGAGTGTAGAGGCCAGGGGAGCCTACGAGCAGTACTTC; CDR3aa: CAWSVEARGAYEQYF
d_gene: TRBD2; v_gene: TRBV7-7; j_gene: TRBJ2-5; abundance: -; CDR3nt: TGTGCTAGCAGTTCGAGCGGGAGAGCAGAGACCCAGTACTTC; CDR3aa: CASSSSGRAETQYF
d_gene: -; v_gene: TRBV6-5; j_gene: TRBJ2-2; abundance: -; CDR3nt: TGTGCCAGCAAGAGGGTTGGAGTCGGGGAGCTGTTTTTT; CDR3aa: CASKRVGVGELFF
d_gene: -; v_gene: TRBV2; j_gene: TRBJ2-7; abundance: -; CDR3nt: TGTGCCAGCAGTGAACGGGCAGGACTCTCCTACGAGCAGTACTTC; CDR3aa: CASSERAGLSYEQYF
d_gene: TRBD1; v_gene: TRBV19; j_gene: TRBJ1-5; abundance: -; CDR3nt: TGTGCCAGTAGTATATCGCAGGGGGTCAATCAGCCCCAGCATTTT; CDR3aa: CASSISQGVNQPQHF
d_gene: -; v_gene: TRBV19; j_gene: TRBJ1-4; abundance: few; CDR3nt: TGTGCCAGTAGTATAAAAACAGGAGCTACTAATGAAAAACTGTTTTTT; CDR3aa: CASSIKTGATNEKLFF
d_gene: TRBD1; v_gene: TRBV11-2; j_gene: TRBJ2-5; abundance: -; CDR3nt: TGTGCCAGCAGCTTAGCGGGACAGGGACTCCAAGAGACCCAGTACTTC; CDR3aa: CASSLAGQGLQETQYF
d_gene: TRBD2; v_gene: TRBV19; j_gene: TRBJ2-2; abundance: once; CDR3nt: TGTGCCAGTAGTATAGCTGCGCCGGGACTAGCGCGTGGTGGTTTCGGGGAGCTGTTTTTT; CDR3aa: CASSIAAPGLARGGFGELFF
d_gene: TRBD1; v_gene: TRBV6-1; j_gene: TRBJ2-2; abundance: -; CDR3nt: TGTGCCAGCAGAGTGACAGGGGACACCGGGGAGCTGTTTTTT; CDR3aa: CASRVTGDTGELFF
d_gene: TRBD2; v_gene: TRBV7-8; j_gene: TRBJ2-5; abundance: -; CDR3nt: TGTGCCAGCAGCTCTGGGACTAGCGGGGGGGCCAGGGTTGAGACCCAGTACTTC; CDR3aa: CASSSGTSGGARVETQYF
d_gene: -; v_gene: TRBV6-1; j_gene: TRBJ1-4; abundance: -; CDR3nt: TGTGCCAGCAGTTCAGGGTCAGCAGAAAAACTGTTTTTT; CDR3aa: CASSSGSAEKLFF
d_gene: -; v_gene: TRBV6-5; j_gene: TRBJ1-4; abundance: -; CDR3nt: TGTGCCAGCAGTTCTTCAGGGATTCTTTATGAAAAACTGTTTTTT; CDR3aa: CASSSSGILYEKLFF
d_gene: -; v_gene: TRBV30; j_gene: TRBJ1-1; abundance: -; CDR3nt: TGTGCCTGGAGCCTAGGGAAAACAGGGCCCCTGAACACTGAAGCTTTCTTT; CDR3aa: CAWSLGKTGPLNTEAFF
d_gene: -; v_gene: TRBV11-3; j_gene: TRBJ1-1; abundance: -; CDR3nt: TGTGCCAGCAGCTTCAGACAGGACACTGAAGCTTTCTTT; CDR3aa: CASSFRQDTEAFF
d_gene: -; v_gene: TRBV20-1; j_gene: TRBJ2-3; abundance: -; CDR3nt: TGCAGTGCTTTAAGAGGCGATACGCAGTATTTT; CDR3aa: CSALRGDTQYF
d_gene: TRBD2; v_gene: TRBV30; j_gene: TRBJ2-3; abundance: -; CDR3nt: TGTGCCTGGAGTTTTGCGGGAGGCGACGTAGCGCAGTATTTT; CDR3aa: CAWSFAGGDVAQYF
d_gene: -; v_gene: TRBV9; j_gene: TRBJ1-1; abundance: -; CDR3nt: TGTGCCAGCAGCACCACCATGCAGGGTGATGCTTTCTTT; CDR3aa: CASSTTMQGDAFF
d_gene: -; v_gene: TRBV5-6; j_gene: TRBJ2-5; abundance: -; CDR3nt: TGTGCCAGCAGCGGGGACTACCAAGAGACCCAGTACTTC; CDR3aa: CASSGDYQETQYF
d_gene: -; v_gene: TRBV6-5; j_gene: TRBJ2-3; abundance: once; CDR3nt: TGTGCCAGCAGTTCCCCAGGGGAGGATACGCAGTATTTT; CDR3aa: CASSSPGEDTQYF
d_gene: -; v_gene: TRBV7-8; j_gene: TRBJ2-3; abundance: -; CDR3nt: TGTGCCAGCAGCCAGACAGCAGATACGCAGTATTTT; CDR3aa: CASSQTADTQYF
d_gene: -; v_gene: TRBV18; j_gene: TRBJ2-5; abundance: -; CDR3nt: TGTGCCAGCTCAGCGACGTGGGGGGGCAGCATACAAGAGACCCAGTACTTC; CDR3aa: CASSATWGGSIQETQYF
d_gene: -; v_gene: TRBV7-9; j_gene: TRBJ2-5; abundance: -; CDR3nt: TGTGCCAGCAGCTTAGTAGAAATTAGGGACTCAGAGTACTTC; CDR3aa: CASSLVEIRDSEYF
d_gene: -; v_gene: TRBV30; j_gene: TRBJ1-4; abundance: -; CDR3nt: TGTGCCTGGAGTGTACCCCAGGGAAGCTCTTCAAAACTGTTTTTT; CDR3aa: CAWSVPQGSSSKLFF
d_gene: -; v_gene: TRBV4-1; j_gene: TRBJ1-1; abundance: -; CDR3nt: TGCGCCAGCAGCCAAGAACGTACGGGGAGCAGGCCTGAAGCTTTCTTT; CDR3aa: CASSQERTGSRPEAFF
d_gene: -; v_gene: TRBV5-4; j_gene: TRBJ1-2; abundance: once; CDR3nt: TGTGCCAGCAGCTCACCTGGGGCTGTGGATGGCTACACCTTC; CDR3aa: CASSSPGAVDGYTF
d_gene: TRBD1; v_gene: TRBV6-5; j_gene: TRBJ2-1; abundance: few; CDR3nt: TGTGCCAGCAGAACTCCGGGACAGGCTACGCGGCAGTTCTTC; CDR3aa: CASRTPGQATRQFF
d_gene: -; v_gene: TRBV28; j_gene: TRBJ1-2; abundance: -; CDR3nt: TGTGCCAGCCGAGGGGGGGCAGTCTATGGCTACACCTTC; CDR3aa: CASRGGAVYGYTF
d_gene: -; v_gene: TRBV30; j_gene: TRBJ2-3; abundance: -; CDR3nt: TGTGCCTGGAGTGATAAGGGGTGGACAGATACGCAGTATTTT; CDR3aa: CAWSDKGWTDTQYF
d_gene: -; v_gene: TRBV20-1; j_gene: TRBJ2-5; abundance: -; CDR3nt: TGCAGTGCTGGCGGGCAAGAGACCCAGTACTTC; CDR3aa: CSAGGQETQYF
d_gene: -; v_gene: TRBV6-5; j_gene: TRBJ2-3; abundance: -; CDR3nt: TGTGCCAGCAGTCGGGCGGGCCCTCGAGGGGATACGCAGTATTTT; CDR3aa: CASSRAGPRGDTQYF
d_gene: TRBD1; v_gene: TRBV19; j_gene: TRBJ2-3; abundance: -; CDR3nt: TGTGCCAGTAGTATGGAGGCAGGGGGCTCGAGCACAGATACGCAGTATTTT; CDR3aa: CASSMEAGGSSTDTQYF
d_gene: TRBD1; v_gene: TRBV6-1; j_gene: TRBJ1-2; abundance: -; CDR3nt: TGTGCCAGCAGTACCGGACAGGAACGGGGCTACACCTTC; CDR3aa: CASSTGQERGYTF
d_gene: -; v_gene: TRBV2; j_gene: TRBJ2-3; abundance: -; CDR3nt: TGTGCCAGCGGAGATGAAAGGGGCAGGGATACGCAGTATTTT; CDR3aa: CASGDERGRDTQYF
d_gene: -; v_gene: TRBV11-2; j_gene: TRBJ1-1; abundance: few; CDR3nt: TGTGCCAGCAGCTGGGCTCGAAGTACTGAAGCTTTCTTT; CDR3aa: CASSWARSTEAFF
d_gene: -; v_gene: TRBV7-9; j_gene: TRBJ2-7; abundance: -; CDR3nt: TGTGCCAGCAGCTTAACAGAGACTACCTACGAGCAGTACTTC; CDR3aa: CASSLTETTYEQYF
d_gene: -; v_gene: TRBV27; j_gene: TRBJ2-1; abundance: -; CDR3nt: TGTGCCAGCAGTTTGCCAGGACTCTACAATGAGCAGTTCTTC; CDR3aa: CASSLPGLYNEQFF
d_gene: -; v_gene: TRBV5-6; j_gene: TRBJ1-5; abundance: -; CDR3nt: TGTGCCAGCAGCTCACAGGGTTATCAGCCCCAGCATTTT; CDR3aa: CASSSQGYQPQHF
d_gene: -; v_gene: TRBV19; j_gene: TRBJ2-7; abundance: -; CDR3nt: TGTGCCAGTAGAATGGGAGAAGGTTACTCCTACGAGCAGTACTTC; CDR3aa: CASRMGEGYSYEQYF
d_gene: -; v_gene: TRBV5-1; j_gene: TRBJ2-3; abundance: few; CDR3nt: TGCGCCAGCAAAGGTATAGCCCCAGATACGCAGTATTTT; CDR3aa: CASKGIAPDTQYF
d_gene: TRBD1; v_gene: TRBV4-1; j_gene: TRBJ1-1; abundance: -; CDR3nt: TGCGCCAGCAGCTTTCGCCGGGACAGAGAAGCTTTCTTT; CDR3aa: CASSFRRDREAFF
d_gene: TRBD1; v_gene: TRBV5-1; j_gene: TRBJ2-7; abundance: -; CDR3nt: TGCGCCAGCAGCTTCCGGGACAGGGCCTACGAGCAGTACTTC; CDR3aa: CASSFRDRAYEQYF
d_gene: -; v_gene: TRBV19; j_gene: TRBJ1-3; abundance: -; CDR3nt: TGTGCCACGGGGGAGCGCTCTGGAAACACCATATATTTT; CDR3aa: CATGERSGNTIYF
d_gene: -; v_gene: TRBV5-1; j_gene: TRBJ1-1; abundance: once; CDR3nt: TGCGCCAGCAGCCCGGGAGGGGGGGCAGGGCAGCTGAACACTGAAGCTTTCTTT; CDR3aa: CASSPGGGAGQLNTEAFF
d_gene: -; v_gene: TRBV7-9; j_gene: TRBJ1-6; abundance: -; CDR3nt: TGTGCCAGCAGTAAAGGCGGGCCGACATATTCACCCCTCCACTTT; CDR3aa: CASSKGGPTYSPLHF